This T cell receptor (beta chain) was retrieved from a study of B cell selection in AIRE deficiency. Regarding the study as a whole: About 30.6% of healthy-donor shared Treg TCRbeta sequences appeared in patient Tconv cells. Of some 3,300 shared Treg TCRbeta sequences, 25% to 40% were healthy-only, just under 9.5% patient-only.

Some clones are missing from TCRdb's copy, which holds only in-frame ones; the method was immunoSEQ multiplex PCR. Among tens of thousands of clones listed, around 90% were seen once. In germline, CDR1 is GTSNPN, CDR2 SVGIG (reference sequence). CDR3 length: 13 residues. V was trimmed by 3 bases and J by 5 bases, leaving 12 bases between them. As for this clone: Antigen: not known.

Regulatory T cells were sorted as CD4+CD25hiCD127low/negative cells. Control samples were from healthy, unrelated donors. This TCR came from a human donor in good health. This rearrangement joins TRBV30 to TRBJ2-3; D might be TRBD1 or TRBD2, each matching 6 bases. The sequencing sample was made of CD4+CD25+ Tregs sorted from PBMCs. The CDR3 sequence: CAWSWGAGDTQYF. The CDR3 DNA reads TGTGCCTGGAGCTGGGGGGCGGGAGATACGCAGTATTTT. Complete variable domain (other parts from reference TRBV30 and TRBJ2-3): SQTIHQWPATLVQPVGSPLSLECTVEGTSNPNLYWYRQAAGRGLQLLFYSVGIGQISSEVPQNLSASRPQDRQFILSSKKLLLSDSGFYLCAWSWGAGDTQYFGPGTRLTVL.